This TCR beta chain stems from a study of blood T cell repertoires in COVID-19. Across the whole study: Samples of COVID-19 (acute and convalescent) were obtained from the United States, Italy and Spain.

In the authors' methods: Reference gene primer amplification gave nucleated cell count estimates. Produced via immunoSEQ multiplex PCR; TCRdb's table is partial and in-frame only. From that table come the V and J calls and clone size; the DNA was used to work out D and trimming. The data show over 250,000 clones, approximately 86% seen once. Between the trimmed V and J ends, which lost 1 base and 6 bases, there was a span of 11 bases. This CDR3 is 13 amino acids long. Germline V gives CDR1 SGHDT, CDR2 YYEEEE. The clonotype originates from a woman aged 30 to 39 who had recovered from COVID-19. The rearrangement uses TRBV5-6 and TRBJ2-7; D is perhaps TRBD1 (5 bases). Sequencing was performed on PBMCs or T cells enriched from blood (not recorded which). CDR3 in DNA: TGTGCCAGCAGCTTGAGGGGTTTGGGCGAGCAGTACTTC. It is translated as CASSLRGLGEQYF.